The clone carrying this TCR beta chain showed up just a few times. This sample is drawn from a study of blood T cell repertoires in COVID-19. The wider study: Sites across the United States, Italy and Spain contributed samples from acute and convalescent COVID-19.

Per germline, CDR1 SGHVS and CDR2 FQNEAQ. This CDR3 has 14 residues. V lost 3 bases and J lost 5, with 10 bases in between. TCRdb's copy holds only in-frame clones and misses some; the assay was immunoSEQ multiplex PCR. The sample contains more than 150,000 clones, about 90% of which appear only once. V is TRBV7-8 and J is TRBJ1-4; perhaps TRBD1 as D (5 bases). This receptor was identified in a man in his sixties or seventies with active or convalescent COVID-19. Sequencing was done on a sample of peripheral blood. The CDR3 region is CASSLGQGNEKLFF. CDR3 DNA sequence: TGTGCCAGCAGCTTGGGGCAGGGCAATGAAAAACTGTTTTTT.